The 28 T cell receptor beta chains listed next were all sequenced from one sample in a study of post-analysis software for immune sequencing data. Points from the study as a whole: In patients, TRBV5-6, TRBV5-1 and TRBV20-1 belonged to five TRBV segments found more frequently than in controls.

The antigens for these receptors are not known. TCR beta cDNA libraries had unique molecular identifiers. TCRdb itself ran the PCR reads through MiXCR, one entry per CDR3 protein. The sample contains fewer than 550,000 distinct CDR3 sequences, roughly 34% of which appear only once. The sample was blood. The receptors were sampled from a girl younger than 18 with multiple sclerosis.

The rearrangement links TRBV28 to TRBJ2-3; no clear D gene. This CDR3 is 14 amino acids long. The V gene lost 6 bases and the J gene lost 8 bases, with 18 bases spanning the gap. The germline gives CDR1 MDHEN, CDR2 SYDVKM. CDR3 protein: CASSLPRAAGTQYF. CDR3 coding DNA: TGTGCCAGCAGCCTTCCCCGGGCCGCAGGTACGCAGTATTTT.

This clonotype was found a few times. The CDR3 nucleotides read TGCAGTGCTCCAGAGCCTGGCGGGGACTTAGCCAAAAACATTCAGTACTTC. Translating gives CSAPEPGGDLAKNIQYF. The genes are TRBV20-1 and TRBJ2-4, with a weak D call TRBD2 (6 bases). Looked up from germline, CDR1 is DFQATT and CDR2 is SNEGSKA (reference sequence). The CDR3 extends over 17 amino acids. Trimming removed 5 bases from V and 0 bases from J, with 20 bases in between.

The CDR3 coding sequence is TGTGCCAGCAGACAGGGCGAAGAAGAAAAACTGTTTTTT. Protein: CASRQGEEEKLFF. The V gene is TRBV6-6, the J gene TRBJ1-4; TRBD1 might be the D (6 bases). CDR1 is MNHNY and CDR2 is SVGAGI in the germline V gene (reference sequence). V shed 6 bases and J shed 8 bases, with 13 bases lying between them. CDR3 length equals 13 residues.

This clonotype was seen more than once but under ten times. This sequence joins TRBV27 and TRBJ1-6; possibly TRBD1 for D (6 bases). The CDR3 spans 15 residues. Germline-derived CDR1 and CDR2 are MNHEY and SMNVEV (reference sequence). V was cut by 5 bases and J by 5 bases, with 13 bases left in between. The CDR3 coding sequence is TGTGCCAGCAGTGTAGACAGGATTGATAATTCACCCCTCCACTTT. Translated, it gives CASSVDRIDNSPLHF.

This rearrangement joins TRBV7-8 to TRBJ2-3; 8 bases align to TRBD2. The CDR3 consists of 14 residues. V shed 1 base, J shed 5 bases, and the junction held 2 bases outside the gene matches. Germline lookup yields CDR1 SGHVS and CDR2 FQNEAQ. In nucleotides, the CDR3 is TGTGCCAGCAGCTTAGGCCGGGGGGGAGATACGCAGTATTTT. This encodes CASSLGRGGDTQYF.

J is TRBJ1-5 and V is TRBV12-3 or TRBV12-4; 8 nucleotides align to TRBD1. The CDR3 loop spans 13 amino acids. J was trimmed by 12 bases and V by 5 bases; bases with no gene match: 9. The CDR3 bases are TGTGCCAGCAGTCAAACCAGTGGACAGGGCCAGCATTTT. Translating gives CASSQTSGQGQHF.

In its sample, this clonotype was seen a few times. This chain links TRBV4-1 with TRBJ2-7, with D possibly matching TRBD1 (5 bases). CDR1 MGHRA and CDR2 YSYEKL come from the germline V gene. The V end was cut by 4 bases, the J end by 0 bases, with 16 bases between. The CDR3 spans 16 residues. The CDR3 coding sequence is TGCGCCAGCAGCCTCAGACAGATCCCTAGCTCCTACGAGCAGTACTTC. Its translation is CASSLRQIPSSYEQYF.

Of note for this clonotype: At one boundary the junction diverges from the germline segment, which might be a read error. The chain recombines TRBV6-5 with TRBJ2-3; D not resolved. Germline V gene lookup returns CDR1 MNHEY and CDR2 SVGAGI. This CDR3 is 15 amino acids long. This CDR3 is CACSYSLTFTDTQYF. Here the CDR3 DNA reads TGTGCCTGCAGTTACTCGCTGACCTTTACAGATACGCAGTATTTT.

The V call is TRBV20-1, the J call TRBJ2-3, with D maybe TRBD2 (5 bases). Germline CDR1 is DFQATT and CDR2 is SNEGSKA (reference sequence). Deletions cut 6 bases from V and 4 bases from J, with 17 bases between. CDR3 length equals 14 residues. The DNA of the CDR3 is TGCAGTGCCATCGGGGTTAGCAACCCAGATACGCAGTATTTT. It yields the protein CSAIGVSNPDTQYF.

CDR3 loop: CASSWARTEAFF. The DNA for the CDR3 is TGTGCCAGCAGCTGGGCGAGGACTGAAGCTTTCTTT. This sequence joins TRBV11-2 and TRBJ1-1; D remains ambiguous. This CDR3 contains 12 residues. Germline assignment: CDR1 SGHAT and CDR2 FQNNGV. V lost 4 bases, J lost 5 bases, and 8 bases lay in between.

The chain is built from TRBV20-1 and TRBJ2-7, with D tentatively TRBD1 or TRBD2 (5 bases each). Germline CDR1 is DFQATT and CDR2 is SNEGSKA (reference sequence). The V end was cut by 6 bases, the J end by 2 bases, with 14 bases between. The CDR3 has 13 residues. In nucleotides, the CDR3 is TGCAGTGCCCAGAGGGGACGAGCCTACGAGCAGTACTTC. Encoded protein: CSAQRGRAYEQYF.

J is TRBJ1-6 and V is TRBV28; weak D call: TRBD1 (6 bases). V lost 6 bases, J lost 0 bases, and 15 bases lay in between. The CDR3 is 17 amino acids. Germline CDR1 and CDR2: MDHEN and SYDVKM. The CDR3 region is CASRPLGGISYNSPLHF. CDR3 sequence (DNA): TGTGCCAGCAGACCCTTAGGGGGGATCTCCTATAATTCACCCCTCCACTTT.

This clonotype showed up just a few times. The rearrangement links TRBV6-6 to TRBJ1-2; TRBD1 might be the D (5 bases). In germline, CDR1 is MNHNY, CDR2 SVGAGI (reference sequence). The CDR3 runs 16 residues. Trimming took 5 bases from V and 4 from J, leaving 20 bases between them. The CDR3 loop reads CASSPPDLGQLYGYTF. The CDR3 bases are TGTGCCAGCAGTCCGCCGGACCTCGGACAACTCTATGGCTACACCTTC.

This clonotype was detected a few times. V usage is TRBV20-1 and J usage is TRBJ2-3; TRBD1 matches at 8 bases. This CDR3 has 16 residues. V lost 3 bases and J lost 3; bases outside the gene matches: 11. Germline loops: CDR1 DFQATT, CDR2 SNEGSKA (reference sequence). The CDR3 bases are TGCAGTGCTAGGGACAGACAGGGGAGTTCTACAGATACGCAGTATTTT. Amino acid sequence: CSARDRQGSSTDTQYF.

This clonotype was recorded a few times. V gene TRBV28 combines with J gene TRBJ2-4; D gene unclear. CDR1 is MDHEN, CDR2 SYDVKM, per germline. The CDR3 loop spans 11 amino acids. The germline V and J ends were trimmed by 7 bases and 7 bases, with 8 bases remaining between them. The CDR3 spells CASTSANIQYF. In nucleotides, the CDR3 is TGTGCCAGCACCTCCGCGAACATTCAGTACTTC.

The chain uses TRBV9 and TRBJ1-4; possible D gene TRBD1, 6 bases. Germline CDR1 and CDR2: SGDLS and YYNGEE. V was clipped by 3 bases and J by 8 bases, with 14 bases between them. This CDR3 contains 14 residues. CDR3 protein: CASSAGTPLEKLFF. CDR3 DNA: TGTGCCAGCAGCGCCGGGACACCTCTCGAAAAACTGTTTTTT.

The V call is TRBV19, the J call TRBJ1-6; D not resolved. The V and J ends lost 4 bases and 4 bases respectively, with 14 bases between them. Germline V gives CDR1 LNHDA, CDR2 SQIVND (reference sequence). The CDR3 runs to 16 residues. CDR3 region: CASSTDHTGYNSPLHF. The CDR3 nucleotides are TGTGCCAGTAGTACCGATCATACCGGATATAATTCACCCCTCCACTTT.

This clonotype was observed a handful of times. The rearrangement joins TRBV5-1 to TRBJ2-7, with a weak D call TRBD1 (5 bases). Germline V gene sequence: CDR1 SGHRS, CDR2 YFSETQ. The CDR3 loop spans 16 amino acids. V was cut by 3 bases and J by 0 bases, with 16 bases left in between. CDR3 DNA: TGCGCCAGCAGCTCTGACCCAGGGTACCTCTCCTACGAGCAGTACTTC. Its protein product is CASSSDPGYLSYEQYF.

The chain joins TRBV29-1 to TRBJ2-2; unclear D gene. The CDR3 length is 13 residues. Trimming left V 0 bases short and J 5 bases short, with 7 bases between. Germline-derived CDR1 and CDR2 are SQVTM and ANQGSEA. CDR3 amino acids: CSVEESGTGELFF. DNA for the CDR3: TGCAGCGTTGAAGAGTCCGGGACCGGGGAGCTGTTTTTT.

The J gene is TRBJ2-3, the V gene TRBV6-1; TRBD1 is a possible D gene (7 bases). Germline CDR1 is MNHNS and CDR2 is SASEGT. The CDR3 loop spans 17 amino acids. Trimming pared 2 bases from V and 2 bases from J, leaving 17 bases between. For the CDR3, the DNA is TGTGCCAGCAGTGAAACGACGCGGGGACAGTTCACAGATACGCAGTATTTT. It specifies CASSETTRGQFTDTQYF.

This clonotype was picked up a small number of times. This chain uses TRBV29-1 with TRBJ2-2; D unresolved. V was clipped by 6 bases and J by 5 bases, with 10 bases between them. CDR3 length: 12 residues. CDR1 and CDR2 (germline): SQVTM, ANQGSEA. For the CDR3, the DNA is TGCAGCGTCCTTTATACGACCGGGGAGCTGTTTTTT. Amino acids: CSVLYTTGELFF.

The chain couples TRBV20-1 to TRBJ1-5; a possible D gene is TRBD1 (5 bases). Germline V gene lookup returns CDR1 DFQATT and CDR2 SNEGSKA (reference sequence). The V end lost 0 bases, the J end lost 0 bases, and 12 bases lay between the germline ends. The CDR3 extends over 16 amino acids. CDR3 region: CSARDGAGHSNQPQHF. The CDR3 DNA reads as TGCAGTGCTAGAGACGGGGCAGGCCATAGCAATCAGCCCCAGCATTTT.

V gene TRBV5-1 combines with J gene TRBJ1-4; no reliable D call. Between the trimmed V and J ends, which lost 0 bases and 13 bases, there was a span of 13 bases. This CDR3 spans 13 amino acids. Germline CDR1 reads SGHRS; CDR2 reads YFSETQ. DNA of the CDR3: TGCGCCAGCAGCTTGGTCGGAGGGAGCGGACTGTTTTTT. Translation gives CASSLVGGSGLFF.

For the CDR3, the DNA is TGTGCCAGCAGCCCCTCTTCGGGTTTGGAAGCTTTCTTT. Protein product: CASSPSSGLEAFF. V gene TRBV7-9 combines with J gene TRBJ1-1; D remains ambiguous. In germline, CDR1 is SEHNR, CDR2 FQNEAQ (reference sequence). V was clipped by 5 bases and J by 8 bases, with 15 bases between them. This CDR3 is 13 amino acids long.

This clonotype was counted a few times. The chain recombines TRBV10-3 with TRBJ1-1; D not resolved. Germline V gene sequence: CDR1 ENHRY, CDR2 SYGVKD. The ends were cut back, 6 bases at V and 0 bases at J, with 14 bases in the middle. The CDR3 runs 15 residues. The CDR3 spells CAISLKWDMNTEAFF. The CDR3 coding sequence is TGTGCCATCAGCCTGAAGTGGGATATGAACACTGAAGCTTTCTTT.

This clonotype was observed a few times. The gene calls are TRBV6-5 and TRBJ2-1, with 9 bases fitting TRBD1. The CDR3 covers 15 residues. CDR1 and CDR2 (germline): MNHEY, SVGAGI. The ends lost 7 bases at V and 5 bases at J; junction bases unmatched: 9. CDR3 coding DNA: TGTGCCAGCACGAACGGGGACAGGGAAGACAATGAGCAGTTCTTC. As protein: CASTNGDREDNEQFF.

This clonotype showed up just a few times. Just one base apart from a much larger clone, this may be a read error. This rearrangement joins TRBV6-1 to TRBJ2-7; no clear D gene. The length of the CDR3 is 11 residues. V gave up 2 bases and J gave up 4 bases, with 3 bases separating them. The germline CDR1 and CDR2 sequences are MNHNS and SASEGT. DNA for the CDR3: TGTGCCAGCAGTGAAAAGTACGAGCAGTACTTC. This sequence encodes CASSEKYEQYF.

The chain joins TRBV11-2 to TRBJ2-1; TRBD2 matches at 11 bases. The germline V gene encodes CDR1 SGHAT and CDR2 FQNNGV. The CDR3 is made up of 19 amino acids. V lost 5 bases, J lost 0 bases, and 12 bases stayed unmatched. DNA for the CDR3: TGTGCCAGCAGCCCCTCACTAGCGGGGGCCCTGAGCTCCTACAATGAGCAGTTCTTC. Encoded protein: CASSPSLAGALSSYNEQFF. The full variable domain, rest sourced from reference TRBV11-2 and TRBJ2-1, is EAGVAQSPRYKIIEKRQSVAFWCNPISGHATLYWYQQILGQGPKLLIQFQNNGVVDDSQLPKDRFSAERLKGVDSTLKIQPAKLEDSAVYLCASSPSLAGALSSYNEQFFGPGTRLTVL.